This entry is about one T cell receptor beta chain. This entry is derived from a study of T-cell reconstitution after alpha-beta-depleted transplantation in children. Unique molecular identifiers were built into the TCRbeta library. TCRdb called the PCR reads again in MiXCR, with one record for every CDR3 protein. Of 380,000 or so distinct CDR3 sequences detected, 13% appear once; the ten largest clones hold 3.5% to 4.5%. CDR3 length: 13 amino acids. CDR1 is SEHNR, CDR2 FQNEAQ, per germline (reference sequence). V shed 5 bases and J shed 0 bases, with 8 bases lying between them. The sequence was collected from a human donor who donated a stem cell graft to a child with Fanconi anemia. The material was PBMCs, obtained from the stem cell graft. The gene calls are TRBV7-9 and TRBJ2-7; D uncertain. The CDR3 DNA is TGTGCCAGCAGCCGGGCCTCCTCCTACGAGCAGTACGTC. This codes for CASSRASSYEQYV.